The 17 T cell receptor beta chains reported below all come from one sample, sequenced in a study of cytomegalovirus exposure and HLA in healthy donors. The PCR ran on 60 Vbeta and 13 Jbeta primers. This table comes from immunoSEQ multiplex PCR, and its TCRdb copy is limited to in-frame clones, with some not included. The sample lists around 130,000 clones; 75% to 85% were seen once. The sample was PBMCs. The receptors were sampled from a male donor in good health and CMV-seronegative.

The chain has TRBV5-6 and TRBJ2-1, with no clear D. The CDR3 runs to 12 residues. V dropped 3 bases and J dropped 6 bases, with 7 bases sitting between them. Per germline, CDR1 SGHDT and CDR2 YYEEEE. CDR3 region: CASSYGSNEQFF. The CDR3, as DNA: TGTGCCAGCAGCTACGGTTCCAATGAGCAGTTCTTC.

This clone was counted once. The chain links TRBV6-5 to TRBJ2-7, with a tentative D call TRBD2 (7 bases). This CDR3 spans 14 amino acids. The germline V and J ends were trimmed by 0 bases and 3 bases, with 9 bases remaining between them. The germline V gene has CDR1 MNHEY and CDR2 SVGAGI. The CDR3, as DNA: TGTGCCAGCAGTTACTCGCGGGGGCTCTACGAGCAGTACTTC. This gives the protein CASSYSRGLYEQYF.

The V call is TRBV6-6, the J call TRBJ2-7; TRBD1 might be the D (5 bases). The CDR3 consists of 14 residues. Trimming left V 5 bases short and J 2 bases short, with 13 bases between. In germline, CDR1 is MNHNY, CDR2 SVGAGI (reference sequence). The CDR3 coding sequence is TGTGCCAGCAGTGGTGCACAGGTGACCTACGAGCAGTACTTC. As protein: CASSGAQVTYEQYF.

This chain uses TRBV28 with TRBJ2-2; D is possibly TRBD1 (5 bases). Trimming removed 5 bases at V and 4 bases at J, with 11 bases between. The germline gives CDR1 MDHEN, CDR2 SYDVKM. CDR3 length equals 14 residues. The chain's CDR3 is CASSALGLTGELFF. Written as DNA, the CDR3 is TGTGCCAGCAGTGCGTTGGGGCTCACCGGGGAGCTGTTTTTT.

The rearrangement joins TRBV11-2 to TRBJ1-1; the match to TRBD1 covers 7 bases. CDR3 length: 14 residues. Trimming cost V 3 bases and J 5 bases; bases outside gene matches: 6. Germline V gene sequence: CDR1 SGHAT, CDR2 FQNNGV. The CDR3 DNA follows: TGTGCCAGCAGCTTCGAGGGGGCTTTAACTGAAGCTTTCTTT. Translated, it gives CASSFEGALTEAFF.

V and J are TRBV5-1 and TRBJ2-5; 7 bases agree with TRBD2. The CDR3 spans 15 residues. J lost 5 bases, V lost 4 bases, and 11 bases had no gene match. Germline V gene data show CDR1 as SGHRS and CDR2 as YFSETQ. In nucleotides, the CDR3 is TGCGCCAGCAGCACCGGGAGGCGCGGCACGGAGACCCAGTACTTC. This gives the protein CASSTGRRGTETQYF.

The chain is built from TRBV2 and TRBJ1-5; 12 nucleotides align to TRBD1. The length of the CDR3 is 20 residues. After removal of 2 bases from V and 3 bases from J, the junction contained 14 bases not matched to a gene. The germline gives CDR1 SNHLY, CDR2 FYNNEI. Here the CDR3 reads CASSENRGTGGSFHNQPQHF. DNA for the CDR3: TGTGCCAGCAGTGAAAACCGCGGGACAGGGGGCTCATTTCACAATCAGCCCCAGCATTTT. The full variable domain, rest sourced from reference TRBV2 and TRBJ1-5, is EPEVTQTPSHQVTQMGQEVILRCVPISNHLYFYWYRQILGQKVEFLVSFYNNEISEKSEIFDDQFSVERPDGSNFTLKIRSTKLEDSAMYFCASSENRGTGGSFHNQPQHFGDGTRLSIL.

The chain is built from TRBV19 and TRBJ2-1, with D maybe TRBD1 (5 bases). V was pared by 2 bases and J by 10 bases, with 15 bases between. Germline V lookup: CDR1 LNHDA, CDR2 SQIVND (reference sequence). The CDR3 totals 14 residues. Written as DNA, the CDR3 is TGTGCCAGTAGTATACAGGGATGGGAAGAAGAGCAGTTCTTC. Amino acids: CASSIQGWEEEQFF.

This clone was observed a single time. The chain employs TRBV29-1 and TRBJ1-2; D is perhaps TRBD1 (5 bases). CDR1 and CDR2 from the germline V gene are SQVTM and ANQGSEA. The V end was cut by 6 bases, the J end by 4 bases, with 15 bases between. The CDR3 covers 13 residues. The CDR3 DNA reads TGCAGCGTGGACCTGGGGACTTCCTATGGCTACACCTTC. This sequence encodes CSVDLGTSYGYTF. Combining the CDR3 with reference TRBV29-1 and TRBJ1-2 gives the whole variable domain SAVISQKPSRDICQRGTSLTIQCQVDSQVTMMFWYRQQPGQSLTLIATANQGSEATYESGFVIDKFPISRPNLTFSTLTVSNMSPEDSSIYLCSVDLGTSYGYTFGSGTRLTVV.

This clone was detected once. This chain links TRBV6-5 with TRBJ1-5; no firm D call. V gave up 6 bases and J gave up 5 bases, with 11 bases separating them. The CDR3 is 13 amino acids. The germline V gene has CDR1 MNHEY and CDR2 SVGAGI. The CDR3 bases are TGTGCCAGCAGGGCCGACTGGGATCAGCCCCAGCATTTT. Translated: CASRADWDQPQHF.

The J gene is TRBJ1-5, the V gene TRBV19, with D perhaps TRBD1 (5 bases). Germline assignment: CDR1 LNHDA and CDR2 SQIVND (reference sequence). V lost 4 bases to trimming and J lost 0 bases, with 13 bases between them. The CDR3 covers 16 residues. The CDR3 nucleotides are TGTGCCAGTAGTACCTCCCGTGACAGTAGCAATCAGCCCCAGCATTTT. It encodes CASSTSRDSSNQPQHF.

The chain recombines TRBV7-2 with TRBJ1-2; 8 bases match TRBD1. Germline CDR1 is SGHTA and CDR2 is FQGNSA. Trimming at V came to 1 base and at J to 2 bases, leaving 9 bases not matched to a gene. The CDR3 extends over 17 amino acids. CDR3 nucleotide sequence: TGTGCCAGCAGCTTAGGCCCGACAGGGGACTGGAACTATGGCTACACCTTC. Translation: CASSLGPTGDWNYGYTF.

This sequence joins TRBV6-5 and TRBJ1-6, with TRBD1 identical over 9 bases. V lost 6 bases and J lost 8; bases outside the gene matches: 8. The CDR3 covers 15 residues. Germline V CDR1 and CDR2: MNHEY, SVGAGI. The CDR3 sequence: CASSRPGQGYSPLHF. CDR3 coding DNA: TGTGCCAGCAGCCGCCCCGGACAGGGGTATTCACCCCTCCACTTT.

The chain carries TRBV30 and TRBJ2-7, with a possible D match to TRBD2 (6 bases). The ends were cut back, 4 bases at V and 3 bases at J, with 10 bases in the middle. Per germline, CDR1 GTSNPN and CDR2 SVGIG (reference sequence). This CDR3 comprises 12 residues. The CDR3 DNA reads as TGTGCCTGGATTGACGGGAGCTACGAGCAGTACTTC. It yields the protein CAWIDGSYEQYF.

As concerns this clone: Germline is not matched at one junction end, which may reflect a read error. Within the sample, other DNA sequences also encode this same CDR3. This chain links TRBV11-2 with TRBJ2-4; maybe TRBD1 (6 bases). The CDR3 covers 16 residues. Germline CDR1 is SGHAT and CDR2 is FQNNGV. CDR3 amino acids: CASSLEDSRAKNSQYF. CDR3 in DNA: TGTGCCAGCAGCTTAGAGGACAGTCGGGCCAAAAACAGTCAGTACTTC. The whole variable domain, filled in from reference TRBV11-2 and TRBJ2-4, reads EAGVAQSPRYKIIEKRQSVAFWCNPISGHATLYWYQQILGQGPKLLIQFQNNGVVDDSQLPKDRFSAERLKGVDSTLKIQPAKLEDSAVYLCASSLEDSRAKNSQYFGAGTRLSVL.

The CDR3 reads CASSQGRGGLYEQYF. In DNA form, the CDR3 reads TGTGCCAGCAGCCAGGGAAGGGGGGGCTTGTACGAGCAGTACTTC. This chain links TRBV11-2 with TRBJ2-7; D perhaps matches TRBD2 (7 bases). This CDR3 has 15 residues. From germline, CDR1 is SGHAT and CDR2 FQNNGV. V gave up 5 bases and J gave up 4 bases, with 18 bases separating them.

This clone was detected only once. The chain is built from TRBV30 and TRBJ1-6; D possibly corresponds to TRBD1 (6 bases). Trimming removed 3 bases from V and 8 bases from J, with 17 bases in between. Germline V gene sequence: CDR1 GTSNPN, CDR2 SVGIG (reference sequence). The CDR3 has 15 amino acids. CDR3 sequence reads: CAWSPPGHGDSPLHF. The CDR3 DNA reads TGTGCCTGGAGCCCACCGGGACATGGAGATTCACCCCTCCACTTT.